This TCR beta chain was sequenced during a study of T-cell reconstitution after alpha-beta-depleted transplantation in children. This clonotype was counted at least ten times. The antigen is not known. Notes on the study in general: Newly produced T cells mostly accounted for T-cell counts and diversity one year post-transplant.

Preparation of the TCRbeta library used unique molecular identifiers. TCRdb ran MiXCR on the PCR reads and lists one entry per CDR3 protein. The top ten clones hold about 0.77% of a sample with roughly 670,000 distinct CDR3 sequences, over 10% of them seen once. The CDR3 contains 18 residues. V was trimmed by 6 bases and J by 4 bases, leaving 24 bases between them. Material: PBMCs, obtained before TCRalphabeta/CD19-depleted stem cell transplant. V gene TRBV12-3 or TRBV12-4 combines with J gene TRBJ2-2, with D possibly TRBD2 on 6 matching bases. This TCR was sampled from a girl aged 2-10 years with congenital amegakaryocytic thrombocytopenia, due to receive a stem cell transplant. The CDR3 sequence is CASSQIGGKRLSTGELFF. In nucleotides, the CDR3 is TGTGCCAGCAGCCAAATTGGCGGGAAGAGGTTGAGCACCGGGGAGCTGTTTTTT.